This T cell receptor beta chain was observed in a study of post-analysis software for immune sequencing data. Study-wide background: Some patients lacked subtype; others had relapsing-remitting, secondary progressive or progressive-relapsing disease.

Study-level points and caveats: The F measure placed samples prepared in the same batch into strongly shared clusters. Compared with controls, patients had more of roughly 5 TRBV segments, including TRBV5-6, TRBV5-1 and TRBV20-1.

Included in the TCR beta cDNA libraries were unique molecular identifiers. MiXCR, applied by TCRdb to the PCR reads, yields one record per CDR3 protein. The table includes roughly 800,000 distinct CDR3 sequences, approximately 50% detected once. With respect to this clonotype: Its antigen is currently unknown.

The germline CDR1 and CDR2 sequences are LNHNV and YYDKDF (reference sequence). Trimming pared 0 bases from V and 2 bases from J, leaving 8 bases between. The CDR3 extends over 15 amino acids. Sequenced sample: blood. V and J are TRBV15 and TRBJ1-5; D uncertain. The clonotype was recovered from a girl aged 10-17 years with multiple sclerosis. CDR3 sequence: CATSRDPGRNQPQHF. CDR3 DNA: TGTGCCACCAGCAGAGATCCGGGTCGCAATCAGCCCCAGCATTTT. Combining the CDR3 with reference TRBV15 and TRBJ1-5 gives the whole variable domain DAMVIQNPRYQVTQFGKPVTLSCSQTLNHNVMYWYQQKSSQAPKLLFHYYDKDFNNEADTPDNFQSRRPNTSFCFLDIRSPGLGDTAMYLCATSRDPGRNQPQHFGDGTRLSIL.